The 10 T cell receptor beta chains reported below all come from one sample, sequenced in a study of T cells after yellow fever vaccination. Each CDR3 protein gets one entry after TCRdb re-called the 5' RACE reads with MiXCR. Altogether fewer than 100,000 distinct CDR3 sequences are present, almost 9% being singletons, with the ten largest covering roughly 15%. Material: CD8+ T cells not binding an NS4B(214-222) dextramer, sorted from PBMCs, obtained about 2 weeks after the first yellow fever vaccination. These receptors were collected from a man aged 18 to 30 who received the YFV17D yellow fever vaccine.

The chain combines TRBV29-1 with TRBJ2-5, with 11 bases lining up with TRBD2. CDR1 and CDR2 from the germline V gene are SQVTM and ANQGSEA. The CDR3 extends over 14 amino acids. V was clipped by 8 bases and J by 1 base; unmatched bases: 6. The CDR3 nucleotides are TGCAGCCCGGTACTAGCGGGGGCCCAAGAGACCCAGTACTTC. It translates to CSPVLAGAQETQYF.

There are many counts of this clonotype. The CDR3 loop is CATSRARGYQETQYF. The CDR3 coding sequence is TGTGCCACCAGCAGAGCCAGGGGGTACCAAGAGACCCAGTACTTC. The chain uses TRBV15 and TRBJ2-5; 7 bases are a match to TRBD1. The CDR3 has 15 residues. In germline, CDR1 is LNHNV, CDR2 YYDKDF (reference sequence). Trimming removed 1 base from V and 0 bases from J; junction bases left unmatched: 2. Drawing the rest from reference TRBV15 and TRBJ2-5, the complete variable domain is DAMVIQNPRYQVTQFGKPVTLSCSQTLNHNVMYWYQQKSSQAPKLLFHYYDKDFNNEADTPDNFQSRRPNTSFCFLDIRSPGLGDTAMYLCATSRARGYQETQYFGPGTRLLVL.

Many counts were recorded for this clonotype. J is TRBJ2-7 and V is TRBV6-4; tentatively, D is TRBD1 (6 bases). This CDR3 comprises 13 residues. Germline V gives CDR1 MRHNA, CDR2 SNTAGT. V was shortened by 11 bases and J by 3 bases, with 17 bases between the two germline ends. The CDR3 is CAYGRNRDYEQYV. The CDR3 coding sequence is TGTGCCTACGGGCGGAACAGGGACTACGAGCAGTACGTC.

In this sample, this clonotype turned up a few times. This sequence joins TRBV4-1 and TRBJ2-2; weak D call: TRBD1 (5 bases). Germline V gene sequence: CDR1 MGHRA, CDR2 YSYEKL. Between the trimmed V and J ends, which lost 2 bases and 4 bases, there was a span of 11 bases. The CDR3 totals 15 residues. The CDR3 protein is CASSQSRAGTGELFF. In nucleotides, the CDR3 is TGCGCCAGCAGCCAAAGCAGGGCCGGCACCGGGGAGCTGTTTTTT.

This clonotype has just a few counts. This chain links TRBV24-1 with TRBJ2-3; TRBD1 aligns across 8 bases. V shed 4 bases and J 1 base; nucleotides not matched to a gene: 6. This CDR3 region has 16 residues. The V gene's germline CDR1 is KGHDR and CDR2 SFDVKD. The CDR3 protein is CATSDSDRVGTDTQYF. The CDR3 nucleotides read TGTGCCACCAGTGACTCGGACAGGGTCGGCACAGATACGCAGTATTTT.

The CDR3 sequence is CASRTGGNSPLHF. As DNA, the CDR3 is TGTGCCAGCAGGACAGGGGGAAATTCACCCCTCCACTTT. The V gene is TRBV6-5, the J gene TRBJ1-6; 9 nucleotides align to TRBD1. Germline trimming cut 6 bases from V and 7 bases from J; bases unmatched to any gene: 1. The CDR3 loop spans 13 amino acids. Germline lookup yields CDR1 MNHEY and CDR2 SVGAGI.

This clonotype was observed a handful of times. The chain carries TRBV7-2 and TRBJ2-7; no firm D call. Looked up from germline, CDR1 is SGHTA and CDR2 is FQGNSA. CDR3 length equals 13 residues. Trimming shortened V by 3 bases and J by 5 bases, and 11 bases separated the two germline ends. CDR3 sequence reads: CASSFWAADEQYF. The CDR3 DNA reads TGTGCCAGCAGCTTTTGGGCTGCGGACGAGCAGTACTTC.

The chain carries TRBV4-3 and TRBJ2-5; tentative D call: TRBD2 (6 bases). Between the trimmed V and J ends, which lost 2 bases and 6 bases, there was a span of 22 bases. The length of the CDR3 is 17 residues. CDR1 and CDR2 (germline): LGHNA, YSLEER. The CDR3 DNA sequence: TGCGCCAGCAGCCAACGGGACGGAGGGTTCTCTTCGAAGACCCAGTACTTC. Protein: CASSQRDGGFSSKTQYF.

The chain is built from TRBV7-3 and TRBJ2-4; D is uncertain. The V end lost 5 bases, the J end lost 0 bases, and 14 bases lay between the germline ends. The CDR3 covers 16 residues. Looked up from germline, CDR1 is SGHTA and CDR2 is FQGTGA. The CDR3: CASSGRWELAKNIQYF. Here the CDR3 DNA reads TGTGCCAGCAGCGGACGGTGGGAATTAGCCAAAAACATTCAGTACTTC.

The sample holds a few counts of this clonotype. CDR3 in amino acids: CASSSEDVTGELFF. Written as DNA, the CDR3 is TGTGCCAGCAGCTCAGAGGACGTGACCGGGGAGCTGTTTTTT. This chain uses TRBV7-6 with TRBJ2-2; D not certain. The germline V and J ends were trimmed by 4 bases and 5 bases, with 11 bases remaining between them. The CDR3 has 14 amino acids. Per the germline V gene, CDR1 is SGHVS and CDR2 is FNYEAQ.